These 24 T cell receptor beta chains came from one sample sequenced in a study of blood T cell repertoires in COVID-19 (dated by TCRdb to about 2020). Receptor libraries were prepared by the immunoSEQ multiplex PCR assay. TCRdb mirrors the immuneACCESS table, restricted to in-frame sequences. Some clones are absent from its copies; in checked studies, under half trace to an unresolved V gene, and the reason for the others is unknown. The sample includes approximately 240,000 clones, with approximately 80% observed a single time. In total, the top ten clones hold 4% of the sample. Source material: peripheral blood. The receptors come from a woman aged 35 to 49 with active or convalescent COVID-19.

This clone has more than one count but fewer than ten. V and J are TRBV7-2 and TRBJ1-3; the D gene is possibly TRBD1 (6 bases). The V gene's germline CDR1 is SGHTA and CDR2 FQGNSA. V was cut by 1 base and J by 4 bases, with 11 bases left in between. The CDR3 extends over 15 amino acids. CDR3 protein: CASSLVQGGGNTIYF. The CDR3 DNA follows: TGTGCCAGCAGCTTAGTACAGGGAGGGGGAAACACCATATATTTT.

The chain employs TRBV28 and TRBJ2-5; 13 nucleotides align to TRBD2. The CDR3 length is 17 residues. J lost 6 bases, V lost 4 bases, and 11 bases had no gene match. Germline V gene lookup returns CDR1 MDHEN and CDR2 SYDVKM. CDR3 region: CASSSLTSGGASQTQYF. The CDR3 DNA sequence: TGTGCCAGCAGTTCTCTTACTAGCGGGGGGGCCTCACAGACCCAGTACTTC. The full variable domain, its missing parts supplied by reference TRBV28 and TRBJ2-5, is DVKVTQSSRYLVKRTGEKVFLECVQDMDHENMFWYRQDPGLGLRLIYFSYDVKMKEKGDIPEGYSVSREKKERFSLILESASTNQTSMYLCASSSLTSGGASQTQYFGPGTRLLVL.

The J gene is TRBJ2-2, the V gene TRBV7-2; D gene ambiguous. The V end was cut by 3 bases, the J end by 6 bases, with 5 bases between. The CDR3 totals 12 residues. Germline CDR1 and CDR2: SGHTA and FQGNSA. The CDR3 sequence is CASSFSSGELFF. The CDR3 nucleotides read TGTGCCAGCAGCTTTTCGTCCGGGGAGCTGTTTTTT.

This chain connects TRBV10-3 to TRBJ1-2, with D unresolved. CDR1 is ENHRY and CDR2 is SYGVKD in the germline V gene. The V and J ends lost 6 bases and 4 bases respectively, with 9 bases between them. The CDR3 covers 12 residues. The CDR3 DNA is TGTGCCATCAGCGGGGAAATCTATGGCTACACCTTC. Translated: CAISGEIYGYTF.

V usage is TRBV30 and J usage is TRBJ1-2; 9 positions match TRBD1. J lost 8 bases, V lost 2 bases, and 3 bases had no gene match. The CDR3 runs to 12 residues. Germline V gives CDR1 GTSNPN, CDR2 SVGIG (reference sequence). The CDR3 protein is CAWSSGTGGYTF. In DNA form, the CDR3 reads TGTGCCTGGAGTTCCGGGACAGGGGGCTACACCTTC.

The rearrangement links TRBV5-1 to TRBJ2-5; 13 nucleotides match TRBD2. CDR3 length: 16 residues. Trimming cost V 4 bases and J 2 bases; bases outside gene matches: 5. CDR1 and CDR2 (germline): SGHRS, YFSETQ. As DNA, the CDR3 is TGCGCCAGCAGCCCTGGGACTAGCGGGGAACAAGAGACCCAGTACTTC. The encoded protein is CASSPGTSGEQETQYF.

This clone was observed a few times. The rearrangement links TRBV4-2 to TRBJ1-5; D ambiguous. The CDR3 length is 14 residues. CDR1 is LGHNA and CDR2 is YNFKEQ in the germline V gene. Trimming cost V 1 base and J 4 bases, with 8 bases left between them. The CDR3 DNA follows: TGTGCCAGCAGCCAAGGAGGAGCAAATCAGCCCCAGCATTTT. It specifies CASSQGGANQPQHF.

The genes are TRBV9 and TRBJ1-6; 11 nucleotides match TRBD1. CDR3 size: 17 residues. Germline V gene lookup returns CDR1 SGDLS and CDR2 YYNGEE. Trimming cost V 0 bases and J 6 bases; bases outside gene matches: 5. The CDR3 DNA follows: TGTGCCAGCAGCGTAGATGGGACAGGGGGATTTAATTCACCCCTCCACTTT. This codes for CASSVDGTGGFNSPLHF.

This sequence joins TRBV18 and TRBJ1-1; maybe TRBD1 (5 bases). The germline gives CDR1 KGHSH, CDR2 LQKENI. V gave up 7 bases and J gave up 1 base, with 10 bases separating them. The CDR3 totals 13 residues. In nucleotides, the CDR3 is TGTGCCAGCTTCAGGGAGGCGAACACTGAAGCTTTCTTT. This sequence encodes CASFREANTEAFF. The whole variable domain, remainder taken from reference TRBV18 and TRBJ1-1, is NAGVMQNPRHLVRRRGQEARLRCSPMKGHSHVYWYRQLPEEGLKFMVYLQKENIIDESGMPKERFSAEFPKEGPSILRIQQVVRGDSAAYFCASFREANTEAFFGQGTRLTVV.

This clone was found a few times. In DNA, the CDR3 is TGTGCCAGCAGCCACCTCACCGGGGAGCTGTTTTTT. Translated, it gives CASSHLTGELFF. The V call is TRBV3-1 (or the pseudogene TRBV3-2), the J call TRBJ2-2; D is undetermined. CDR3 length: 12 residues. V was cut by 3 bases and J by 4 bases, with 3 bases left in between. Germline V lookup: CDR1 LGHDT, CDR2 YNNKEL (reference sequence).

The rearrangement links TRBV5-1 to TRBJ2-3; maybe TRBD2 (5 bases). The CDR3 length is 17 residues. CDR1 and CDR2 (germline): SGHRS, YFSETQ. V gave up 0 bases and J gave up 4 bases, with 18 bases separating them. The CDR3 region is CASSLGGAAAPADTQYF. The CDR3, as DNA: TGCGCCAGCAGCTTGGGGGGAGCCGCAGCACCGGCAGATACGCAGTATTTT.

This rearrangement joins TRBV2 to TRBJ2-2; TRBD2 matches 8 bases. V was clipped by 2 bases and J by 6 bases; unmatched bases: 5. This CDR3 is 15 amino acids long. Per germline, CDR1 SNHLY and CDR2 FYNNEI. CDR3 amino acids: CASSERLANAGELFF. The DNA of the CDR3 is TGTGCCAGCAGTGAAAGACTAGCGAATGCCGGGGAGCTGTTTTTT. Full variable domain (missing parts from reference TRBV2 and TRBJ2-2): EPEVTQTPSHQVTQMGQEVILRCVPISNHLYFYWYRQILGQKVEFLVSFYNNEISEKSEIFDDQFSVERPDGSNFTLKIRSTKLEDSAMYFCASSERLANAGELFFGEGSRLTVL.

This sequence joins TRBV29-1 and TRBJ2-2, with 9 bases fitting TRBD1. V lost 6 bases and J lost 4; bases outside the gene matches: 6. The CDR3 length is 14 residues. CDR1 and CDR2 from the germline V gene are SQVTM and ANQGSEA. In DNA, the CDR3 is TGCAGCGTAGGGGACAGGGAAAGCACCGGGGAGCTGTTTTTT. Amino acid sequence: CSVGDRESTGELFF.

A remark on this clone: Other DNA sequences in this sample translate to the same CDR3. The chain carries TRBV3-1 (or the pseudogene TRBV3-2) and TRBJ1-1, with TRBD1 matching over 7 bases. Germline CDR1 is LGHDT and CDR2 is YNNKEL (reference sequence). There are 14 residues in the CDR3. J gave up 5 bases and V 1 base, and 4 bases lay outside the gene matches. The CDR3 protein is CASSQVGGATEAFF. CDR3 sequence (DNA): TGTGCCAGCAGCCAAGTAGGGGGCGCGACTGAAGCTTTCTTT.

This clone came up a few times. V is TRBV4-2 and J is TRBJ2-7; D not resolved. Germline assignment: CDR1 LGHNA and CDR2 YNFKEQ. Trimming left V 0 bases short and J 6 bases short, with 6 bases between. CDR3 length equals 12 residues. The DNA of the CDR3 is TGTGCCAGCAGCCAAGATTCCCTCGAGCAGTACTTC. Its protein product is CASSQDSLEQYF.

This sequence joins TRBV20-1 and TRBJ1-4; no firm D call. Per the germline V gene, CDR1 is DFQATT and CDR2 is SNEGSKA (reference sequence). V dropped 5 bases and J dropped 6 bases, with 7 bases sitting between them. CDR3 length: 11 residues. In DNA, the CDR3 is TGCAGTGCTTCTGGAGATGAAAAACTGTTTTTT. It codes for CSASGDEKLFF.

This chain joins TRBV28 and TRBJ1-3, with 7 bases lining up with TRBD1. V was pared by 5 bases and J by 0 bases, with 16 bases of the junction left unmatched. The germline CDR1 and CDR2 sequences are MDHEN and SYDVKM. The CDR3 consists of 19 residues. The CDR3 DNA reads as TGTGCCAGCAGTCCGCGGGGCAGGGGGATGCCCTTCTCTGGAAACACCATATATTTT. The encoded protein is CASSPRGRGMPFSGNTIYF.

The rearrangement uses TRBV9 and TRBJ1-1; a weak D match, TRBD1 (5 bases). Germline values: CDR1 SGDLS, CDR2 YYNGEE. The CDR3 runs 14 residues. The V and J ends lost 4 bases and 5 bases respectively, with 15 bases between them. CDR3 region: CASSPSGRGTEAFF. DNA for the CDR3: TGTGCCAGCAGCCCCTCAGGGAGGGGAACTGAAGCTTTCTTT.

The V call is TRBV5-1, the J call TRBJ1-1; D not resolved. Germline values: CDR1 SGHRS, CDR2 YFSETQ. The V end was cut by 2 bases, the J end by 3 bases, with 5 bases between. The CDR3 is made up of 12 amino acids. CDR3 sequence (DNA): TGCGCCAGCAGCTTCCGGGACACTGAAGCTTTCTTT. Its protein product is CASSFRDTEAFF.

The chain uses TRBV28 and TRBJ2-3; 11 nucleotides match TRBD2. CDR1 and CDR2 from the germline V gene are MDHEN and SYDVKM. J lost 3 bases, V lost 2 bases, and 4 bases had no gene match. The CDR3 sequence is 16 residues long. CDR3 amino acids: CASSLLSGGVTDTQYF. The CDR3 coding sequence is TGTGCCAGCAGTTTACTTAGCGGGGGGGTTACAGATACGCAGTATTTT. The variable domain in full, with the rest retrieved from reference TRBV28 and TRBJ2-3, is DVKVTQSSRYLVKRTGEKVFLECVQDMDHENMFWYRQDPGLGLRLIYFSYDVKMKEKGDIPEGYSVSREKKERFSLILESASTNQTSMYLCASSLLSGGVTDTQYFGPGTRLTVL.

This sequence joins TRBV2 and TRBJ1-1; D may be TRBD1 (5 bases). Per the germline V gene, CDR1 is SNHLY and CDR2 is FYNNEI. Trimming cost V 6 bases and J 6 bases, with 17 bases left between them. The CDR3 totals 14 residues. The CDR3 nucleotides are TGTGCCAGCAGCCTGGGGCTATCCATGGCTGAAGCTTTCTTT. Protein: CASSLGLSMAEAFF.

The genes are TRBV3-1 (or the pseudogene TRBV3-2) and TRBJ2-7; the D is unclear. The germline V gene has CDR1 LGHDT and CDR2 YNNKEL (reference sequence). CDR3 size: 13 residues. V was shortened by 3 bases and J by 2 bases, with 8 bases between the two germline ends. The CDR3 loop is CASSHEATYEQYF. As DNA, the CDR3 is TGTGCCAGCAGCCACGAGGCTACCTACGAGCAGTACTTC.

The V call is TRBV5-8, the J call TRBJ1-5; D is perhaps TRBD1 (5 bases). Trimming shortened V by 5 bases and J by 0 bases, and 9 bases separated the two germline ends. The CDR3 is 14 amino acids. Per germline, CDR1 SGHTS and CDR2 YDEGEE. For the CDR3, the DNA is TGTGCCAGCAGATTTAGGGGTAGCAATCAGCCCCAGCATTTT. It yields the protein CASRFRGSNQPQHF.

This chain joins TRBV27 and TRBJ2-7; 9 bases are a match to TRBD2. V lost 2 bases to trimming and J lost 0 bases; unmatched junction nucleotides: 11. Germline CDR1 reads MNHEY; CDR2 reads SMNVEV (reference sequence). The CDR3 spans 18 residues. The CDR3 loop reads CASSLRPSGAASSYEQYF. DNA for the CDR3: TGTGCCAGCAGTTTACGTCCTAGCGGGGCTGCCAGCTCCTACGAGCAGTACTTC.